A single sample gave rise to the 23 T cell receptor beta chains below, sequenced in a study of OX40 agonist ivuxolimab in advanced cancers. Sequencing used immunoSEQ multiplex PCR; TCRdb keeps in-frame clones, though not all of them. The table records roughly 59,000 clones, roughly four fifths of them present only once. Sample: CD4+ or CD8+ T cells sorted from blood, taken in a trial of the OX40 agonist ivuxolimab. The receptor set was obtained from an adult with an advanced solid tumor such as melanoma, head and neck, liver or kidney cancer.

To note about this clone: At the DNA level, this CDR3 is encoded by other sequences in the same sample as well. For the CDR3, the DNA is TGTGCCTGGAGTGTACGCCTGGACACTGAAGCTTTCTTT. This sequence encodes CAWSVRLDTEAFF. V and J are TRBV30 and TRBJ1-1; D remains ambiguous. V gave up 0 bases and J gave up 3 bases, with 8 bases separating them. The germline CDR1 and CDR2 sequences are GTSNPN and SVGIG (reference sequence). The CDR3 length is 13 residues.

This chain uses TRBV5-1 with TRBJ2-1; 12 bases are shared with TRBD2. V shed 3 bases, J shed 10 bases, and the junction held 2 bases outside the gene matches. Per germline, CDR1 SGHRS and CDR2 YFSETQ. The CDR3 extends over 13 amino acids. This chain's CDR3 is CASSSTSGGEQFF. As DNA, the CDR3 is TGCGCCAGCAGCTCGACTAGCGGGGGCGAGCAGTTCTTC.

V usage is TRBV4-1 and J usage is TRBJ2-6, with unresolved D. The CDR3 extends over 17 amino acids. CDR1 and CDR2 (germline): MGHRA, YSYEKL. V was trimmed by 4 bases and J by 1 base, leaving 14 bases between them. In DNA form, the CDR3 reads TGCGCCAGCAGCCGCTTACCAGGCCCTTCTGGGGCCAACGTCCTGACTTTC. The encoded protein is CASSRLPGPSGANVLTF.

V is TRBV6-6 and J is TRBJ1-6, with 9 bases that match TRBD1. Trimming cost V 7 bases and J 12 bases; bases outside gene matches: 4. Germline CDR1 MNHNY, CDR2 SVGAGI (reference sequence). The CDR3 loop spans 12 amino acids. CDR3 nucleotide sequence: TGTGCCAGCACCCCGGGACAGGGACCCCTCCACTTT. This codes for CASTPGQGPLHF.

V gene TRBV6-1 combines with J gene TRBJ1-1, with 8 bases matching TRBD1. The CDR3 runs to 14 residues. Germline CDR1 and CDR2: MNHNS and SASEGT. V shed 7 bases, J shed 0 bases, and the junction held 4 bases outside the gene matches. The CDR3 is CASNRDRLNTEAFF. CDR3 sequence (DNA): TGTGCCAGCAACAGGGACAGGCTGAACACTGAAGCTTTCTTT.

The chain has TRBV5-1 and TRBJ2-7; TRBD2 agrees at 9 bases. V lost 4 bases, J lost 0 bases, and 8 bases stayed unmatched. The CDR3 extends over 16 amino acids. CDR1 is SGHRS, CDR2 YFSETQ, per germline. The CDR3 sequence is CASSQVLAGSSYEQYF. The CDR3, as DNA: TGCGCCAGCAGCCAAGTCCTAGCGGGGAGCTCCTACGAGCAGTACTTC.

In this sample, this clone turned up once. CDR3 coding DNA: TGCGCCAGCAGCCAAGATGAACGGCTTTGGACTGAAGCTTTCTTT. Residues: CASSQDERLWTEAFF. The V gene is TRBV4-1, the J gene TRBJ1-1; D is unclear. Per germline, CDR1 MGHRA and CDR2 YSYEKL. Trimming removed 0 bases at V and 5 bases at J, with 13 bases between. The CDR3 is made up of 15 amino acids.

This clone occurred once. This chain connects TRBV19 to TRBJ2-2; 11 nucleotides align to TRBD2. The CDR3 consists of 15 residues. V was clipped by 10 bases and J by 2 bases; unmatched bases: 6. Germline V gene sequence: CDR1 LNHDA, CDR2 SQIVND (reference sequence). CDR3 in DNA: TGTGCCACCAGACTAGCGGGGTTAAACACCGGGGAGCTGTTTTTT. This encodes CATRLAGLNTGELFF.

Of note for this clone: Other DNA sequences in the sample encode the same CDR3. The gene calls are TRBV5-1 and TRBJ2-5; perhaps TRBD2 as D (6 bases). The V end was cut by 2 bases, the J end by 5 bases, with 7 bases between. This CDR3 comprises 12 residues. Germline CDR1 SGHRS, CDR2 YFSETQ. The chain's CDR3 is CASSFGGETQYF. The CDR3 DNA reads TGCGCCAGCAGCTTCGGAGGGGAGACCCAGTACTTC.

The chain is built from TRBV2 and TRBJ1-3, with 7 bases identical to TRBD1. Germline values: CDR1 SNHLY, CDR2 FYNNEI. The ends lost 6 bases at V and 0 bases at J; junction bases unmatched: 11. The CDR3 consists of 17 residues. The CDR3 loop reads CASSPSFRGSSGNTIYF. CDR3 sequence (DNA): TGTGCCAGCAGCCCTTCGTTCAGGGGGAGCTCTGGAAACACCATATATTTT.

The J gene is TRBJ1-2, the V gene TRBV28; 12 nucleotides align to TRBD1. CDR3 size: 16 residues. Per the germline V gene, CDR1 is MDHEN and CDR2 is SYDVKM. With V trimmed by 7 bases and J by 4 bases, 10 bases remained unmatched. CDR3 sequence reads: CASTLSGTGGAYGYTF. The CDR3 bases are TGTGCCAGCACCCTCTCCGGGACAGGGGGCGCCTATGGCTACACCTTC.

CDR3 sequence (DNA): TGTGCCAGCAGCTTAGGGGGTCCCGGGGCCAACGTCCTGACTTTC. Its protein product is CASSLGGPGANVLTF. The chain carries TRBV7-9 and TRBJ2-6; no reliable D call. Germline values: CDR1 SEHNR, CDR2 FQNEAQ (reference sequence). The CDR3 runs 15 residues. Trimming cost V 1 base and J 4 bases, with 8 bases left between them.

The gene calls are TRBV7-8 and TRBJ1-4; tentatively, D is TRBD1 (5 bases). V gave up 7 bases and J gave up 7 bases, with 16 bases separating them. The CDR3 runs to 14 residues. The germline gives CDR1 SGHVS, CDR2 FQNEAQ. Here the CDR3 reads CASTRNGAGEKLFF. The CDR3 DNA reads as TGTGCCAGCACCCGGAATGGGGCTGGTGAAAAACTGTTTTTT. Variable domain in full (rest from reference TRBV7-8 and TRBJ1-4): GAGVSQSPRYKVAKRGQDVALRCDPISGHVSLFWYQQALGQGPEFLTYFQNEAQLDKSGLPSDRFFAERPEGSVSTLKIQRTQQEDSAVYLCASTRNGAGEKLFFGSGTQLSVL.

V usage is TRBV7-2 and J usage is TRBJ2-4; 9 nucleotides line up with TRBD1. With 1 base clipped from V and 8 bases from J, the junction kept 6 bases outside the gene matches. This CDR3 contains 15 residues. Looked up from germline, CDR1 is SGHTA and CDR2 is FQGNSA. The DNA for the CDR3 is TGTGCCAGCAGCTTAGAGGGGACAGGGATGGACATTCAGTACTTC. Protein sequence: CASSLEGTGMDIQYF.

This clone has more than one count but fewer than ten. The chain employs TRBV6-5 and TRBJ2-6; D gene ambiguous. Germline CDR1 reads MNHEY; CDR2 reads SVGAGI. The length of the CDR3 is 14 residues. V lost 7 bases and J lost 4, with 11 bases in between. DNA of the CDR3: TGTGCCAGCACTCGGGCGCAAGGGGCCAACGTCCTGACTTTC. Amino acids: CASTRAQGANVLTF.

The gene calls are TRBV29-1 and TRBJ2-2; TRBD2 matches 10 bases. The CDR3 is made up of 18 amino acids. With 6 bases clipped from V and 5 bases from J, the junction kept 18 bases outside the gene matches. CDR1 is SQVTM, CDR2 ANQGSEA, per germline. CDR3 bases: TGCAGCGTACTCCCTATATGGAGAGCGGGGGGGCCGACCGGGGAGCTGTTTTTT. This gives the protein CSVLPIWRAGGPTGELFF.

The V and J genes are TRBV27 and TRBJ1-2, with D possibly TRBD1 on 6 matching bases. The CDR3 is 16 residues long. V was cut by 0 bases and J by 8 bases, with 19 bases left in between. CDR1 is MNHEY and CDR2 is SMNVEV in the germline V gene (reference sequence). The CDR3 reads CASSLSHSGASWGYTF. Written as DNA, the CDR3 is TGTGCCAGCAGTTTATCCCATTCGGGGGCCTCTTGGGGCTACACCTTC.

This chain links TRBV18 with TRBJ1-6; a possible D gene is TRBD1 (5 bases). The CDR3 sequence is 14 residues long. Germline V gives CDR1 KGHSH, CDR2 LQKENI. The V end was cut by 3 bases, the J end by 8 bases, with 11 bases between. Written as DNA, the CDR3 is TGTGCCAGCTCACCGGGGCAGGTCTATTCACCCCTCCACTTT. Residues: CASSPGQVYSPLHF. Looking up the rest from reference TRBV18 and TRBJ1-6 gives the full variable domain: NAGVMQNPRHLVRRRGQEARLRCSPMKGHSHVYWYRQLPEEGLKFMVYLQKENIIDESGMPKERFSAEFPKEGPSILRIQQVVRGDSAAYFCASSPGQVYSPLHFGNGTRLTVT.

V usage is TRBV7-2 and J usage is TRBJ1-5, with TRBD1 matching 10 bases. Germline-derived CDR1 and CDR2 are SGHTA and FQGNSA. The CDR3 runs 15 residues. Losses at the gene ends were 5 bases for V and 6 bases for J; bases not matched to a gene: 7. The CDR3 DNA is TGTGCCAGCAGCCCACAGACAGGGGGCGGTCAGCCCCAGCATTTT. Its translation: CASSPQTGGGQPQHF.

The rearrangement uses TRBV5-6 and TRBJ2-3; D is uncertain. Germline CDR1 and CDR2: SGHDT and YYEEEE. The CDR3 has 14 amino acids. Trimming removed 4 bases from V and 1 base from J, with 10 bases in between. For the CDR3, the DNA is TGTGCCAGCAGCGCACGTGGCGGCACAGATACGCAGTATTTT. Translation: CASSARGGTDTQYF.

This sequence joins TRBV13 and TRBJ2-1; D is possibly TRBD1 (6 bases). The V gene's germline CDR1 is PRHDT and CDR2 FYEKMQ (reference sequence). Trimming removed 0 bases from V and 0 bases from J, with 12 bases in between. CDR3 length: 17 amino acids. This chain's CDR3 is CASSLGMGAYSYNEQFF. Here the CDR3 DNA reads TGTGCCAGCAGCTTAGGTATGGGGGCCTACTCCTACAATGAGCAGTTCTTC. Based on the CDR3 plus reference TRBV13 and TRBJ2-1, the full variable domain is AAGVIQSPRHLIKEKRETATLKCYPIPRHDTVYWYQQGPGQDPQFLISFYEKMQSDKGSIPDRFSAQQFSDYHSELNMSSLELGDSALYFCASSLGMGAYSYNEQFFGPGTRLTVL.

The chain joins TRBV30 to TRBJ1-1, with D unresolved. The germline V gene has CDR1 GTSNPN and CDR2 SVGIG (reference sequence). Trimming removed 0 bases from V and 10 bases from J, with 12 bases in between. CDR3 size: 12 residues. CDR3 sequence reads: CAWSVRGPGAFF. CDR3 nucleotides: TGTGCCTGGAGTGTACGAGGGCCGGGAGCTTTCTTT.

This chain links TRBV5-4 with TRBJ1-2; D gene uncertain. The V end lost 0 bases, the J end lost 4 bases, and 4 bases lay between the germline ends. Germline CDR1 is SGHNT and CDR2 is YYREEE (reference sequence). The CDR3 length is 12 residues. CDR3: CASSLDTYGYTF. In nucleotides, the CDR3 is TGTGCCAGCAGCTTGGACACCTATGGCTACACCTTC. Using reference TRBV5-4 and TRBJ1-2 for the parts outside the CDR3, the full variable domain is ETGVTQSPTHLIKTRGQQVTLRCSSQSGHNTVSWYQQALGQGPQFIFQYYREEENGRGNFPPRFSGLQFPNYSSELNVNALELDDSALYLCASSLDTYGYTFGSGTRLTVV.